A selection of T cell receptor beta chains follows, all from one sample in a study of cytomegalovirus exposure and HLA in healthy donors. Assay used: immunoSEQ multiplex PCR; TCRdb lists only in-frame clones, some missing. The table shows some 110,000 clones, with approximately 70% occurring only once. The sequencing sample was made of PBMCs. The source of these receptors is a man aged 25-45 years in good health and CMV-seronegative. Each CDR3 is given with its conserved first and last residue. A D gene is named only where the DNA matches it firmly. Clone size is given for some rows only: seen once, a few or many times, or a class if the clone is expanded.

J | V | D | size | length | DNA | CDR3
TRBJ1-2 | TRBV5-6 | - | - | 15 | TGTGCCAGCAGCTTGGTAGCGGGGCAGGAGGGTGGCTACACCTTC | CASSLVAGQEGGYTF
TRBJ2-5 | TRBV5-1 | TRBD2 | - | 15 | TGCGCCAGCAGCGGGATCCTAGCGGGAGCAGAGACCCAGTACTTC | CASSGILAGAETQYF
TRBJ2-2 | TRBV2 | - | - | 15 | TGTGCCAGCAGTGGGACACCTGCTGTAGCCGGGGAGCTGTTTTTT | CASSGTPAVAGELFF
TRBJ2-5 | TRBV5-4 | - | - | 15 | TGTGCCAGCAGCATAGACATCAGTGGTGAAGAGACCCAGTACTTC | CASSIDISGEETQYF
TRBJ2-7 | TRBV12-5 | - | few | 15 | TGTGCTAGTGGAAGGGGGGCGGGGGCCTCCTACGAGCAGTACTTC | CASGRGAGASYEQYF
TRBJ2-7 | TRBV18 | TRBD2 | - | 15 | TGTGCCAGCTCACCTACCGGGACTAGGGTGGCCGAGCAGTACTTC | CASSPTGTRVAEQYF
TRBJ2-7 | TRBV7-9 | TRBD2 | - | 16 | TGTGCCAGCAGCTTAGGGCTAGCGGGAGTATCCTACGAGCAGTACTTC | CASSLGLAGVSYEQYF
TRBJ2-1 | TRBV7-8 | TRBD2 | few | 15 | TGTGCCAGCAGCTTACTAGCGGGAGGTTACAATGAGCAGTTCTTC | CASSLLAGGYNEQFF
TRBJ1-1 | TRBV29-1 | - | - | 13 | TGCAGCGTTAGGACAGTTTTGAACACTGAAGCTTTCTTT | CSVRTVLNTEAFF
TRBJ2-7 | TRBV7-2 | - | few | 14 | TGTGCCAGCAGCTTAGGTGCTCGAGCCTACGAGCAGTACTTC | CASSLGARAYEQYF
TRBJ2-1 | TRBV5-1 | - | - | 13 | TGCGCCAGCAGCTTGGCGGGGGTTAATGAGCAGTTCTTC | CASSLAGVNEQFF
TRBJ1-2 | TRBV5-6 | TRBD1 | - | 14 | TGTGCCAGCAGCCCGGGACAGGTAAAGAATGGCTACACCTTC | CASSPGQVKNGYTF
TRBJ1-4 | TRBV27 | - | - | 17 | TGTGCCAGCAGTCCCAGATACAGGTATTTCACTAATGAAAAACTGTTTTTT | CASSPRYRYFTNEKLFF
TRBJ1-1 | TRBV19 | - | - | 13 | TGTGCCAGTATGAGGGCTTTTGGCACTGAAGCTTTCTTT | CASMRAFGTEAFF
TRBJ2-1 | TRBV29-1 | - | - | 14 | TGCAGCGTTAGGGGGAGGGCCCTCTTAGATGAGCAGTTCTTC | CSVRGRALLDEQFF
TRBJ1-4 | TRBV6-6 | TRBD1 | - | 15 | TGTGCCAGCAGTTACTCGTACAGGGGCGATGAAAAACTGTTTTTT | CASSYSYRGDEKLFF
TRBJ2-1 | TRBV6-5 | TRBD1 | - | 15 | TGTGCCAGCAAAATGGGACAGGGGGCCTACAATGAGCAGTTCTTC | CASKMGQGAYNEQFF
TRBJ1-4 | TRBV5-1 | - | - | 13 | TGCGCCAGCAGCTTGGACGGGAAGGGAGAACTGTTTTTT | CASSLDGKGELFF
TRBJ2-1 | TRBV5-4 | - | - | 15 | TGTGCCAGCAGCTTGTCTAGCCCCATCTACAATGAGCAGTTCTTC | CASSLSSPIYNEQFF
TRBJ1-5 | TRBV28 | - | few | 15 | TGTGCCAGCAGTTGGGGCCAGGGGTACAATCAGCCCCAGCATTTT | CASSWGQGYNQPQHF
TRBJ1-6 | TRBV7-2 | - | - | 17 | TGTGCCAGCAGCTCTTCGCCACGGGGTGACCATAATTCACCCCTCCACTTT | CASSSSPRGDHNSPLHF
TRBJ2-3 | TRBV11-3 | TRBD2 | - | 15 | TGTGCCAGCAGCTTTGGCGGGAGGGCCAGAGATACGCAGTATTTT | CASSFGGRARDTQYF
TRBJ2-1 | TRBV7-8 | TRBD2 | - | 19 | TGTGCCAGCAGCCAAAGGGGACTAGCGTCGACTGGGTCCTACAATGAGCAGTTCTTC | CASSQRGLASTGSYNEQFF
TRBJ2-1 | TRBV5-1 | - | - | 16 | TGCGCCAGCAGCTTGGCCGCGGGAACCACCTACAATGAGCAGTTCTTC | CASSLAAGTTYNEQFF
TRBJ1-1 | TRBV21-1 | - | once | 13 | TGTGCCAGCAGCAAAAACAGGGAGACTGAAGCTTTCTTT | CASSKNRETEAFF
TRBJ1-2 | TRBV19 | - | - | 12 | TGTGCCAGCAGCCGACAGGACTATGGCTACACCTTC | CASSRQDYGYTF
TRBJ2-7 | TRBV6-5 | TRBD1 | - | 12 | TGTGCCAGCAGTTACAAGGGGGCTGTGCAGTACTTC | CASSYKGAVQYF
TRBJ2-7 | TRBV18 | TRBD2 | - | 13 | TGTGCCAGCTGCCGGGAGGCCCCCTACGAGCAGTACTTC | CASCREAPYEQYF
TRBJ2-1 | TRBV19 | TRBD2 | few | 18 | TGTGCCAGTAGTTTTCGACTAACCGGGACTAGCACTCTCGATGAGCAGTTCTTC | CASSFRLTGTSTLDEQFF